This T cell receptor (beta chain) was identified in a study of shared clonotypes between healthy human individuals. The naive CD8 subset, CD45RO-negative cells positively selected for CCR7, excluded terminally differentiated effector memory CD45RA+ cells. Each PCR replicate from the sorted subsets contained 200 to 250 ng DNA, which is about 31,000 T cell genomes. Using immunoSEQ multiplex PCR, the repertoire was profiled, and TCRdb retains in-frame clones only, with some absent. The sample records about 1,800,000 clones, about 95% being singletons. Comment on this clone: What it recognizes is unknown.

The CDR3 sequence is 16 residues long. Trimming took 1 base from V and 6 from J; bases not matched to a gene: 6. Germline V gene sequence: CDR1 MGHRA, CDR2 YSYEKL. General study findings and limits: Blood alone was sampled, and tissue repertoires likely differ.

The receptor comes from a man aged 18 to 29 in good health. The chain combines TRBV4-1 with TRBJ2-2; 9 bases are a match to TRBD1. The sample consisted of naive CD8+ T cells sorted from blood. Here the CDR3 DNA reads TGCGCCAGCAGCCAAGTAGAGGGACAGGGTCCCGGGGAGCTGTTTTTT. Protein sequence: CASSQVEGQGPGELFF.